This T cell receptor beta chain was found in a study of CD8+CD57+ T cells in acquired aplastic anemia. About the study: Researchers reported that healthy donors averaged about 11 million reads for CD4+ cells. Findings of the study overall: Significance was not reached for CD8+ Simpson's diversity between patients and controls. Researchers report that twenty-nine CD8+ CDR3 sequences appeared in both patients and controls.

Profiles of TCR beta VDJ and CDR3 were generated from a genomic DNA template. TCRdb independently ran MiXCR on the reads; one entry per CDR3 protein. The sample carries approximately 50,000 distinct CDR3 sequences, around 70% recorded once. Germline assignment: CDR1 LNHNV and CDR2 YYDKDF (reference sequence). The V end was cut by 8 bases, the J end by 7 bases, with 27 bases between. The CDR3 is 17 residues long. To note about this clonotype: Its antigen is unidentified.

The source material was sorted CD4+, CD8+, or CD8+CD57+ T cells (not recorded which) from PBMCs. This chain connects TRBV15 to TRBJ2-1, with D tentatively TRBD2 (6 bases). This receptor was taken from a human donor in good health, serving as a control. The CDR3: CATSRALSGAGGNEQFF. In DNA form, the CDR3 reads TGTGCCACCTCAAGGGCCTTAAGTGGGGCCGGGGGTAATGAGCAGTTCTTC.